This T cell receptor beta chain was sequenced during a study of cytomegalovirus exposure and HLA in healthy donors. The study, taken as a whole, reports: Association of under 20,000 TCR beta sequences with HLA alleles was found at 0.05 false discovery rate in a later analysis. A list of 150 or so TCR beta chains associated with cytomegalovirus was given.

Note on this clone: Its target is not known.

The primer mix had 60 Vbeta and 13 Jbeta primers. Here immunoSEQ multiplex PCR was the method, and the copy in TCRdb shows in-frame clones only, minus some. Here the sample spans around 150,000 clones, approximately 77% being singletons. V was pared by 4 bases and J by 0 bases, with 9 bases between. Germline CDR1 SGHTA, CDR2 FQGNSA. This CDR3 has 14 residues. Specimen: PBMCs. The chain has TRBV7-2 and TRBJ1-2, with D unclear. This sequence was found in a woman aged 35 to 49 in good health and CMV-seronegative. The CDR3 DNA is TGTGCCAGCAGCTCGTCCCTAGCTAACTATGGCTACACCTTC. Translated: CASSSSLANYGYTF.